This note documents a single T cell receptor (beta chain) sequence. Its target is unknown. The CDR3 length is 15 residues. Germline trimming cut 5 bases from V and 6 bases from J; bases unmatched to any gene: 6. Germline V lookup: CDR1 SGHVS, CDR2 FQNEAQ. The data derive from a study of beta chain features in type 1 diabetes. Study-level background: Cell yields, gender and age were similar in healthy donors and patients.

Study-level results: Resolution of whether HLA type affects TCRB rearrangement was not achieved here. Although PCR might favor shorter templates, it would do so equally in patients and controls. Shorter TCRB CDR3s, moderately but significantly so, were found in Type 1 diabetes patients in all four CD4+ subsets.

Sequencing targeted expressed TCRB transcripts, as all isolated RNA had been reverse transcribed. Generated by immunoSEQ multiplex PCR, the TCRdb table keeps only in-frame clones and is missing some. Of about 150,000 clones listed, 10% to 15% are singletons. The sequence was collected from a man between 18 and 35 years old with type 1 diabetes. Sequenced input: central memory CD4+ T cells from blood. The chain has TRBV7-8 and TRBJ1-6; 8 bases line up with TRBD1. CDR3 nucleotides: TGTGCCAGCAGCCCCGGACAGGGTAGTAATTCACCCCTCCACTTT. Encoded protein: CASSPGQGSNSPLHF.